The rows below give T cell receptor beta chains drawn from one sample of a study of technical replicates of blood from several donors. Profiled with immunoSEQ multiplex PCR; TCRdb holds only in-frame clones, not every one. The sample holds 75,000 to 100,000 clones, about 94% seen once. The sequencing input was T cells isolated from PBMCs. The receptors come from a human donor in good health. The CDR3 runs from the conserved cysteine through the conserved F or W. The D gene is left open where the match is weak. The size of a clone is reported for some rows only, either as once, few or many, or as a class for expanded clones.

v_gene,j_gene,len,d_gene,abundance,CDR3aa,CDR3nt
TRBV11-2,TRBJ2-1,12,.,once,CASSRGTSEQFF,TGTGCCAGCAGCCGCGGGACTTCAGAGCAGTTCTTC
TRBV6-4,TRBJ2-7,14,TRBD2,once,CAGPSGASSYEQYF,TGTGCCGGACCAAGCGGGGCTAGCTCCTACGAGCAGTACTTC
TRBV15,TRBJ2-1,19,TRBD2,.,CATSRDSWTSGRVHNEQFF,TGTGCCACCAGCAGAGATAGTTGGACGAGCGGGAGGGTGCACAATGAGCAGTTCTTC
TRBV7-2,TRBJ2-5,13,.,.,CASSRGQGETQYF,TGTGCCAGCAGCCGAGGTCAGGGAGAGACCCAGTACTTC
TRBV29-1,TRBJ2-7,12,.,.,CSVDDISYEQYF,TGCAGCGTGGATGACATTTCCTACGAGCAGTACTTC
TRBV5-1,TRBJ2-1,15,TRBD2,.,CASGTGTSRYNEQFF,TGCGCCAGCGGGACCGGGACTAGCCGCTACAATGAGCAGTTCTTC
TRBV5-1,TRBJ1-2,15,.,once,CASSLDRQYIYGYTF,TGCGCCAGCAGCTTGGACCGACAGTATATCTATGGCTACACCTTC
TRBV28,TRBJ1-2,18,.,.,CASSSETYTVVGVYGYTF,TGTGCCAGCAGTTCCGAAACTTATACGGTTGTGGGAGTCTATGGCTACACCTTC
TRBV2,TRBJ1-2,16,.,.,CASSDNSLALHYGYTF,TGTGCCAGCAGTGATAACAGTTTGGCGTTGCACTATGGCTACACCTTC
TRBV28,TRBJ1-5,13,.,.,CASRFRGVQPQHF,TGTGCCAGCAGATTCCGCGGGGTCCAGCCCCAGCATTTT
TRBV5-4,TRBJ2-7,14,.,.,CASSTDPEGYEQYF,TGTGCCAGCAGCACAGACCCCGAGGGCTACGAGCAGTACTTC
TRBV7-9,TRBJ1-2,12,.,.,CASSYGNYGYTF,TGTGCCAGCAGCTACGGGAACTATGGCTACACCTTC
TRBV4-1,TRBJ1-1,17,TRBD1,.,CASSQDGTGLVNTEAFF,TGCGCCAGCAGCCAAGACGGGACAGGGTTGGTGAACACTGAAGCTTTCTTT
TRBV6-5,TRBJ1-1,14,TRBD1,.,CASRGGQGKTEAFF,TGTGCCAGCAGGGGGGGACAGGGAAAAACTGAAGCTTTCTTT
TRBV6-5,TRBJ1-6,14,.,once,CASSERLYNSPLHF,TGTGCCAGCAGTGAACGACTTTATAATTCACCCCTCCACTTT
TRBV5-4,TRBJ1-2,15,TRBD1,once,CASSLLLQGAYGYTF,TGTGCCAGCAGCTTGTTGCTACAGGGGGCCTATGGCTACACCTTC